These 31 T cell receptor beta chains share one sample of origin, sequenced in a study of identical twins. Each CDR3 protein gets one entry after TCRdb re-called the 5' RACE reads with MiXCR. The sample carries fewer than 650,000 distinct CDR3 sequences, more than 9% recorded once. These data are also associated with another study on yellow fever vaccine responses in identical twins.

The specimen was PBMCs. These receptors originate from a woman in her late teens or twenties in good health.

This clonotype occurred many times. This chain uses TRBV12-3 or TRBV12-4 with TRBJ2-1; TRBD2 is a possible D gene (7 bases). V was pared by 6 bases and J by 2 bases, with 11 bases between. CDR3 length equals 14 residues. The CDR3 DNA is TGTGCCAGCAGGGAGGGGGGGACCTACAATGAGCAGTTCTTC. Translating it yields CASREGGTYNEQFF.

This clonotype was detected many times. The CDR3 here is CASSPQTGGNQPQHF. The CDR3 DNA sequence: TGTGCCAGCAGTCCTCAGACAGGGGGCAATCAGCCCCAGCATTTT. V is TRBV12-3 or TRBV12-4 and J is TRBJ1-5; 8 bases align to TRBD1. The CDR3 contains 15 residues. Trimming cost V 5 bases and J 2 bases; bases outside gene matches: 5.

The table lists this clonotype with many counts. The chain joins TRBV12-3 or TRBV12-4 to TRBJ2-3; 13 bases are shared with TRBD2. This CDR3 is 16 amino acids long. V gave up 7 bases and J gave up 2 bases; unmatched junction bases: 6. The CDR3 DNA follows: TGTGCCAGCATTGACGGACTAGCGGGAGACACAGATACGCAGTATTTT. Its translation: CASIDGLAGDTDTQYF.

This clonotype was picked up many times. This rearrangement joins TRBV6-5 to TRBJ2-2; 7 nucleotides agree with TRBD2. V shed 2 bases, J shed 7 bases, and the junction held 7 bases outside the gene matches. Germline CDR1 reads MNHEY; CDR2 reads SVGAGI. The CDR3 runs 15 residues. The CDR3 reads CASSYRAGVNGELFF. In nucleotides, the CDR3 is TGTGCCAGCAGTTACCGGGCGGGAGTGAACGGGGAGCTGTTTTTT.

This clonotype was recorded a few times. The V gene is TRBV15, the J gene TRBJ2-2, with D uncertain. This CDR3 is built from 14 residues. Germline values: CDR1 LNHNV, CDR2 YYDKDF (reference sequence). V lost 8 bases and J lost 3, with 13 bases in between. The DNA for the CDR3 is TGTGCCACCTCCACGATATCGGACACCGGGGAGCTGTTTTTT. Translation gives CATSTISDTGELFF. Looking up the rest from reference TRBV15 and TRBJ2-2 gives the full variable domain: DAMVIQNPRYQVTQFGKPVTLSCSQTLNHNVMYWYQQKSSQAPKLLFHYYDKDFNNEADTPDNFQSRRPNTSFCFLDIRSPGLGDTAMYLCATSTISDTGELFFGEGSRLTVL.

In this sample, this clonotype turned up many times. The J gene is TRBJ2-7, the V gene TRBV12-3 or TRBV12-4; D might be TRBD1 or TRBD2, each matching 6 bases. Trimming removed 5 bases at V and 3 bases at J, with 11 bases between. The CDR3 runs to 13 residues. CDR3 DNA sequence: TGTGCCAGCAGTCCGCGGGACAACTACGAGCAGTACTTC. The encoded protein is CASSPRDNYEQYF.

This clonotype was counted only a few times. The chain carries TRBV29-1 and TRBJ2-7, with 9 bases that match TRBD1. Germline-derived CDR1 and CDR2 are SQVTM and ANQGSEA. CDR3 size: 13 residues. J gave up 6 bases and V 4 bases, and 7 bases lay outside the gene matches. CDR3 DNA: TGCAGCGTTGCGCCCGGGACAGGGTTCGAGCAGTACTTC. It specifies CSVAPGTGFEQYF.

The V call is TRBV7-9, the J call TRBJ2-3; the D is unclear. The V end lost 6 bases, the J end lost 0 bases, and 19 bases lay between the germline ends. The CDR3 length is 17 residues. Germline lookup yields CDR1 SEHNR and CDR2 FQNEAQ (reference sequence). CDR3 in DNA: TGTGCCAGCAGTTCACCTTGGGCGGATGCTAGCACAGATACGCAGTATTTT. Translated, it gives CASSSPWADASTDTQYF.

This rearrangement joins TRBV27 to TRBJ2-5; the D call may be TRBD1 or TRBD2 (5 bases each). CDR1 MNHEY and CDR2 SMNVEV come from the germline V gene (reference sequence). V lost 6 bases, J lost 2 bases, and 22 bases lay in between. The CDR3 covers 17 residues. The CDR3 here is CASRVGPGRPGQETQYF. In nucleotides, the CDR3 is TGTGCCAGCAGAGTGGGGCCGGGCCGACCGGGGCAAGAGACCCAGTACTTC.

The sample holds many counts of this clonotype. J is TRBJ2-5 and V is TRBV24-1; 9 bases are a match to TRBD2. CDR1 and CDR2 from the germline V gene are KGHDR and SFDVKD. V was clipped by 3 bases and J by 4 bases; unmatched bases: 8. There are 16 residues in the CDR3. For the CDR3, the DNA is TGTGCCACCAGTGATCCAGTAGCGGGAGAGGGAGAGACCCAGTACTTC. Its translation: CATSDPVAGEGETQYF.

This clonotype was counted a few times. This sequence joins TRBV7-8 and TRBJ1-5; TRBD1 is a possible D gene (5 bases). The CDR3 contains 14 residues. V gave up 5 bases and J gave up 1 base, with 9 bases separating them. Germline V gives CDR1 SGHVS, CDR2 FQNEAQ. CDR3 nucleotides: TGTGCCAGCAGCCACAAGGGGAGCAATCAGCCCCAGCATTTT. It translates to CASSHKGSNQPQHF.

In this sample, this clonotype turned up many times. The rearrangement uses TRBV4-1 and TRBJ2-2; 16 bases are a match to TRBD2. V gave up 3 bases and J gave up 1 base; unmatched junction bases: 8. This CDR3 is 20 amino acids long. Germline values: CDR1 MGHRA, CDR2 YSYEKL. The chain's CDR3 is CASSHPGTSGRAWNTGELFF. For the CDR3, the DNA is TGCGCCAGCAGCCATCCTGGGACTAGCGGGAGGGCCTGGAACACCGGGGAGCTGTTTTTT.

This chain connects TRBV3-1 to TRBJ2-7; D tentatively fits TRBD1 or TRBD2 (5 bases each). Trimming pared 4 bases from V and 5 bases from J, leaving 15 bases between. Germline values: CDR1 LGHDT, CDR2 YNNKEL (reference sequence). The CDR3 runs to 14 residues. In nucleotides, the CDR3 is TGTGCCAGCAGCCCCAGGGACGCGATGAACGAGCAGTACTTC. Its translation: CASSPRDAMNEQYF.

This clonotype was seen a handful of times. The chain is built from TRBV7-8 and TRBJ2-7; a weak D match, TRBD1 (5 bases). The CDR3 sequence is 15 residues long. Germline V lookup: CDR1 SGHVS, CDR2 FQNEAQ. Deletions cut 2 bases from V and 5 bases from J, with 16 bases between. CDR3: CASSLRPGYYHEQYF. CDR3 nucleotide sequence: TGTGCCAGCAGCTTACGGCCAGGGTATTATCACGAGCAGTACTTC. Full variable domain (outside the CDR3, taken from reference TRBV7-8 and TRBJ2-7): GAGVSQSPRYKVAKRGQDVALRCDPISGHVSLFWYQQALGQGPEFLTYFQNEAQLDKSGLPSDRFFAERPEGSVSTLKIQRTQQEDSAVYLCASSLRPGYYHEQYFGPGTRLTVT.

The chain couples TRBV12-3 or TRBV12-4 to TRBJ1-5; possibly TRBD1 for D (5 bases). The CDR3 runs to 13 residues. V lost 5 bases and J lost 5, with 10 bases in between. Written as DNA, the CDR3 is TGTGCCAGCAGTCGGGACTTCGATCAGCCCCAGCATTTT. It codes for CASSRDFDQPQHF.

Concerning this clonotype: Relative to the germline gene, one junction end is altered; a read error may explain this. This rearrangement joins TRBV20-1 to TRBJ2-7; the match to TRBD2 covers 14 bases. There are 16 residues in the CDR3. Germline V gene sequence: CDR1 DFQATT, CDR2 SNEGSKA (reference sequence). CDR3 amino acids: CCARGTSGGFSYEQYF. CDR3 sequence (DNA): TGCTGTGCTAGAGGGACTAGCGGGGGTTTCTCCTACGAGCAGTACTTC.

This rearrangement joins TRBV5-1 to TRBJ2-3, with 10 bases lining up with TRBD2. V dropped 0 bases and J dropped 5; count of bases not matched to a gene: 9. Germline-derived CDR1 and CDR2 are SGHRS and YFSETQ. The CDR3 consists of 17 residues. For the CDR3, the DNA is TGCGCCAGCAGCTTGGTTAGCGGGGGGCCTGCACGAGATACGCAGTATTTT. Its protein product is CASSLVSGGPARDTQYF.

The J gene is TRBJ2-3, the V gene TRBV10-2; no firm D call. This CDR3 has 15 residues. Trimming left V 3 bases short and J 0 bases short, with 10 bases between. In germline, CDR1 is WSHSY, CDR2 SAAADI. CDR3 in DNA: TGCGCCAGCAGTGATTTCTCCCTTAGCACAGATACGCAGTATTTT. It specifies CASSDFSLSTDTQYF.

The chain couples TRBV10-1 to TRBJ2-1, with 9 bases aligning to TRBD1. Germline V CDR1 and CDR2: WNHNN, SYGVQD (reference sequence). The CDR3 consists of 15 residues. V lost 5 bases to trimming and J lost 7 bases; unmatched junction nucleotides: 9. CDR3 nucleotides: TGCGCCAGCAGTCGAGGACAGGGGATTAGGAATGAGCAGTTCTTC. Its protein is CASSRGQGIRNEQFF.

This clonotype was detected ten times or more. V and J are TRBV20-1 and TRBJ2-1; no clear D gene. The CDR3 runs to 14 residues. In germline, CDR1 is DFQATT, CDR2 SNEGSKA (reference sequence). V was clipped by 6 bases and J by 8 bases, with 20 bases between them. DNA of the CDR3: TGCAGTGCCGTCGACCTGATTGGGTACGATGAGCAGTTCTTC. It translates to CSAVDLIGYDEQFF.

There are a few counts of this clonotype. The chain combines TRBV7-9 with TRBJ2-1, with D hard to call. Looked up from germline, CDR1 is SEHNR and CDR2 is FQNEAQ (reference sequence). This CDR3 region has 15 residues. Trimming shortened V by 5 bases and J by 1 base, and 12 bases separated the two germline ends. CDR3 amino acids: CASSPLRRSYNEQFF. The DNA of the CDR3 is TGTGCCAGCAGCCCCCTAAGGAGATCCTACAATGAGCAGTTCTTC.

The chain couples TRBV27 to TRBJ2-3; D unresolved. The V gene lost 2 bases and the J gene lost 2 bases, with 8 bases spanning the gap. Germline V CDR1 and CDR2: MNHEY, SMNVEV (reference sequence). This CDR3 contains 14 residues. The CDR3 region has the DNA TGTGCCAGCAGTTTAGTTAGAACCACAGATACGCAGTATTTT. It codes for CASSLVRTTDTQYF.

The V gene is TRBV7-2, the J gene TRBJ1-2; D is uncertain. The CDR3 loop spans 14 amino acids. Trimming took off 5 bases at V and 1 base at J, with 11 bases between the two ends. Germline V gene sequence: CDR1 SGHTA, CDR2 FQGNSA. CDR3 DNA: TGTGCCAGCAGCGCCGGACTCATTAACTATGGCTACACCTTC. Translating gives CASSAGLINYGYTF.

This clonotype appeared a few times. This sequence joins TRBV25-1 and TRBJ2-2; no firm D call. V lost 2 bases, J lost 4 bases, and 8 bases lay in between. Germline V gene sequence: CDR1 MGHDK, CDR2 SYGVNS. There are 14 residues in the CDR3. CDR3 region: CASSEHVLTGELFF. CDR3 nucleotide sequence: TGTGCCAGCAGTGAACACGTTCTCACCGGGGAGCTGTTTTTT.

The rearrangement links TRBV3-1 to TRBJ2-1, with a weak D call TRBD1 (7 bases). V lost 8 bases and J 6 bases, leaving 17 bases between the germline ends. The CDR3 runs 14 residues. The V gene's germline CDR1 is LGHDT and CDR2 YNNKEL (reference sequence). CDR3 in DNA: TGTGCCAGCTGCATCAGGGGGGCCTGCAATGAGCAGTTCTTC. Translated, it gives CASCIRGACNEQFF.

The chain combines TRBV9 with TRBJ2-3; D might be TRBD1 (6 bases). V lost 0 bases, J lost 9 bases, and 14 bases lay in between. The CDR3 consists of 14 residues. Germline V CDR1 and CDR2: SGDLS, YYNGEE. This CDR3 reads CASSVAKSQGTQYF. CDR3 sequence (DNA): TGTGCCAGCAGCGTAGCTAAAAGCCAGGGGACGCAGTATTTT.

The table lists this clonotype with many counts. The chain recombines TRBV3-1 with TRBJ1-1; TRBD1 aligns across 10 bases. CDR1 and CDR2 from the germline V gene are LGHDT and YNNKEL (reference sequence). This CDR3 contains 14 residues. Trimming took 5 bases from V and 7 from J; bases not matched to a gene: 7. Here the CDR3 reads CASSARDRGGEAFF. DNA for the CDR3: TGTGCCAGCAGCGCCCGGGACAGGGGTGGTGAAGCTTTCTTT.

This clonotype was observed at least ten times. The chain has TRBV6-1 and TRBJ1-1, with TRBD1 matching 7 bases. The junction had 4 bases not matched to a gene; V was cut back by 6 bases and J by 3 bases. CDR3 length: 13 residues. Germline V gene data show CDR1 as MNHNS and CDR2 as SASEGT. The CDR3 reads CASRRTGDTEAFF. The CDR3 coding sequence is TGTGCCAGCAGACGAACAGGGGACACTGAAGCTTTCTTT.

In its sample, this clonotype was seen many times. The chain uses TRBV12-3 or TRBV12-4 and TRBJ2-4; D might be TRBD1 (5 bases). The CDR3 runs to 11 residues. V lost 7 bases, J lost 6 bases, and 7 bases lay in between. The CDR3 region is CASTTGNIQYF. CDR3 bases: TGTGCCAGCACAACAGGAAACATTCAGTACTTC.

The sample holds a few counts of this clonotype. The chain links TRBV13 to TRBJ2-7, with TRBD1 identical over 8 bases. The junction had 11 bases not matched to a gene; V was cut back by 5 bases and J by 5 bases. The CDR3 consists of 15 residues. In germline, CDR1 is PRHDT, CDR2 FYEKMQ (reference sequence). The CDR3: CASSPHGTGYDEQYF. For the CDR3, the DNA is TGTGCCAGCAGCCCCCACGGGACAGGTTACGACGAGCAGTACTTC.

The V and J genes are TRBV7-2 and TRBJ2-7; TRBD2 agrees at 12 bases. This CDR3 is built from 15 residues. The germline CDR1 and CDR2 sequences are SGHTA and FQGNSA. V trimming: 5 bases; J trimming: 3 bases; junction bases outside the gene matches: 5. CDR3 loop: CASSRTTSGGYEQYF. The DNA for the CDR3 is TGTGCCAGCAGCAGGACGACTAGCGGGGGCTACGAGCAGTACTTC.